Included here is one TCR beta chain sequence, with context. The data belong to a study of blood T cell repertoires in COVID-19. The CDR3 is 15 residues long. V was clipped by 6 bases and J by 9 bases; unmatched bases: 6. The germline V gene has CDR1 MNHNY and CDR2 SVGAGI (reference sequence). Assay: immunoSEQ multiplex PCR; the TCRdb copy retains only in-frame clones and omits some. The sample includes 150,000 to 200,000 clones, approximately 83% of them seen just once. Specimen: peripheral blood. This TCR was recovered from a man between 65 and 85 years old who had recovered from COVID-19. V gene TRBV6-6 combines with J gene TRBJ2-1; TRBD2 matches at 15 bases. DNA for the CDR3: TGTGCCAGCAGCATAGGACTAGCGGGAGGGTTTGAGCAGTTCTTC. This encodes CASSIGLAGGFEQFF.